This record concerns one T cell receptor beta chain sequence. The antigen remains unidentified. The sample is drawn from a study of PD-1 blockade in classical Hodgkin lymphoma. TCRdb's copy holds only in-frame clones and misses some; the assay was immunoSEQ multiplex PCR. In the table there are roughly 97,000 clones, around four fifths of which are singletons. General study results and limits: In CD4+ cells, TCR diversity went up significantly by C4D1, but in CD8+ cells it did not. Baseline diversity resembling that of newly diagnosed patients was seen in complete responders. Nothing has yet pinned down what causes the repertoire differences, possibly disease activity or prior therapy.

Relapse was seen in all patients after autologous stem cell transplantation, and brentuximab vedotin exposure was variable. The receptor was derived from a human donor with classical Hodgkin lymphoma. The sequenced sample was peripheral blood mononuclear cells (PBMCs), obtained at baseline.

CDR3 bases: TGTGCCAGCAGCTTCGGGCGCGGGAACACTGAAGCTTTCTTT. Amino acid sequence: CASSFGRGNTEAFF. The genes are TRBV7-8 and TRBJ1-1; D remains unclear. Trimming cost V 3 bases and J 1 base, with 9 bases left between them. This CDR3 has 14 amino acids. Germline CDR1 is SGHVS and CDR2 is FQNEAQ.